The 10 T cell receptor beta chains given below trace back to one sample, sequenced in a study of blood T cell repertoires in COVID-19. Clones were read by immunoSEQ multiplex PCR, and TCRdb kept only the in-frame ones, dropping some. The table includes over 70,000 clones, approximately 89% detected once. Sequencing used peripheral blood. These TCRs come from a woman aged 80 or over with acute or convalescent COVID-19.

The CDR3 bases are TGCGCCAGCAGCCCAGGACGACAGGGAAGCACAGATACGCAGTATTTT. Translation gives CASSPGRQGSTDTQYF. The rearrangement uses TRBV5-1 and TRBJ2-3; TRBD1 matches at 7 bases. V lost 4 bases, J lost 0 bases, and 8 bases stayed unmatched. This CDR3 contains 16 residues. The germline V gene has CDR1 SGHRS and CDR2 YFSETQ.

The chain couples TRBV13 to TRBJ1-1, with 10 bases matching TRBD1. Germline V gene sequence: CDR1 PRHDT, CDR2 FYEKMQ (reference sequence). The CDR3 sequence is 16 residues long. V shed 5 bases and J 0 bases; nucleotides not matched to a gene: 6. The CDR3: CASSDDRGLMNTEAFF. In DNA, the CDR3 is TGTGCCAGCAGCGACGACAGGGGGCTAATGAACACTGAAGCTTTCTTT.

J is TRBJ1-6 and V is TRBV6-6; 7 bases agree with TRBD1. V lost 4 bases and J lost 7; bases outside the gene matches: 10. Germline CDR1 reads MNHNY; CDR2 reads SVGAGI (reference sequence). CDR3 length equals 16 residues. The CDR3 sequence: CASSFVTGDVNSPLHF. The CDR3 DNA reads as TGTGCCAGCAGTTTCGTCACAGGGGATGTAAATTCACCCCTCCACTTT.

V usage is TRBV3-1 (or the pseudogene TRBV3-2) and J usage is TRBJ1-2; no clear D gene. The germline gives CDR1 LGHDT, CDR2 YNNKEL (reference sequence). V gave up 0 bases and J gave up 8 bases, with 13 bases separating them. The CDR3 is 14 residues long. CDR3 region: CASSQDRSFGGYTF. The CDR3 DNA reads TGTGCCAGCAGCCAAGATCGCTCCTTCGGGGGCTACACCTTC.

The rearrangement uses TRBV3-1 (or the pseudogene TRBV3-2) and TRBJ1-2; 7 bases map to TRBD1. The germline CDR1 and CDR2 sequences are LGHDT and YNNKEL (reference sequence). This CDR3 has 14 amino acids. J lost 6 bases, V lost 4 bases, and 8 bases had no gene match. The CDR3 loop reads CASSPLQGKNGYTF. In nucleotides, the CDR3 is TGTGCCAGCAGCCCGTTACAGGGGAAGAATGGCTACACCTTC.

This clone was seen a few times. This chain joins TRBV5-1 and TRBJ2-5; 8 bases are a match to TRBD1. The CDR3 covers 15 residues. V dropped 5 bases and J dropped 1; count of bases not matched to a gene: 7. Germline lookup yields CDR1 SGHRS and CDR2 YFSETQ. Here the CDR3 reads CASRPGGNTQETQYF. The DNA of the CDR3 is TGCGCCAGCAGGCCAGGGGGCAATACCCAAGAGACCCAGTACTTC.

V gene TRBV7-2 combines with J gene TRBJ1-1, with TRBD1 matching over 8 bases. The CDR3 is made up of 13 amino acids. Germline V gene lookup returns CDR1 SGHTA and CDR2 FQGNSA. Trimming took 3 bases from V and 7 from J; bases not matched to a gene: 4. CDR3 nucleotide sequence: TGTGCCAGCAGCTTGTCGGGACAGGTTGAAGCTTTCTTT. This sequence encodes CASSLSGQVEAFF.

This chain uses TRBV18 with TRBJ2-7, with TRBD2 as a possible D gene (5 bases). This CDR3 contains 15 residues. Germline CDR1 reads KGHSH; CDR2 reads LQKENI. Trimming removed 5 bases at V and 1 base at J, with 15 bases between. The CDR3: CASSDRRGRSYEQYF. CDR3 in DNA: TGTGCCAGCTCAGACCGACGGGGAAGGTCCTACGAGCAGTACTTC.

This clone turned up a few times. CDR3 region: CASSEALQGSAQHF. CDR3 DNA sequence: TGTGCCAGCAGTGAAGCGCTTCAGGGGTCGGCCCAGCATTTT. The V gene is TRBV2, the J gene TRBJ1-5; possibly TRBD1 for D (6 bases). Germline CDR1 and CDR2: SNHLY and FYNNEI. Trimming removed 0 bases from V and 11 bases from J, with 14 bases in between. The CDR3 has 14 residues.

The rearrangement uses TRBV2 and TRBJ1-5; no clear D gene. This CDR3 has 13 residues. Germline V gives CDR1 SNHLY, CDR2 FYNNEI. V lost 6 bases, J lost 6 bases, and 12 bases lay in between. The CDR3 protein is CASRASSGQPQHF. CDR3 coding DNA: TGTGCCAGCAGGGCAAGTAGCGGTCAGCCCCAGCATTTT.